These T cell receptor beta chains were read from a single sample in a study of cytomegalovirus exposure and HLA in healthy donors. Profiled with immunoSEQ multiplex PCR; TCRdb holds only in-frame clones, not every one. The repertoire holds 180,000 or so clones, with 87% as singletons. Sequencing was performed on PBMCs. The receptor source for this set is a young woman in good health and CMV-seronegative. The CDR3 runs from the conserved cysteine through the conserved F or W. The D gene is left open where the match is weak. The size entry is marked missing in some rows and otherwise reads once, few, many or a size class.

v_gene,d_gene,j_gene,abundance,CDR3aa,CDR3nt
TRBV4-1,-,TRBJ1-1,-,CASSQRDRRDTEAFF,TGCGCCAGCAGCCAACGCGACAGGCGGGACACTGAAGCTTTCTTT
TRBV20-1,-,TRBJ1-1,-,CSAGHTEAFF,TGCAGTGCGGGGCACACTGAAGCTTTCTTT
TRBV6-5,-,TRBJ1-2,-,CASSRGEGQSYTF,TGTGCCAGCAGTCGGGGGGAGGGCCAAAGCTACACCTTC
TRBV7-9,TRBD2,TRBJ2-1,-,CASSRFSGGPYNEQFF,TGTGCCAGCAGCCGATTTAGCGGGGGGCCCTACAATGAGCAGTTCTTC
TRBV5-1,TRBD2,TRBJ2-3,-,CASSIGGGAGTDTQYF,TGCGCCAGCAGCATCGGCGGGGGGGCAGGCACAGATACGCAGTATTTT
TRBV7-7,TRBD1,TRBJ2-2,-,CASSSDRGLLGELFF,TGTGCTAGCAGCTCCGACAGGGGGCTGTTAGGGGAGCTGTTTTTT
TRBV6-1,-,TRBJ1-2,-,CASSDRVRGASYGYTF,TGTGCCAGCAGTGATCGGGTCAGGGGTGCATCCTATGGCTACACCTTC
TRBV4-1,TRBD2,TRBJ2-3,-,CASSQDSGGAMADTQYF,TGCGCCAGCAGCCAAGATTCGGGGGGGGCGATGGCAGATACGCAGTATTTT
TRBV7-9,-,TRBJ1-2,-,CAIVPTRVGYGYTF,TGTGCCATCGTGCCGACGAGGGTGGGCTATGGCTACACCTTC
TRBV25-1,-,TRBJ1-6,-,CASVPGQLNSPLHF,TGTGCCAGCGTACCGGGACAACTTAATTCACCCCTCCACTTT
TRBV6-6,TRBD1,TRBJ1-4,-,CASNEQGPPEKLFF,TGTGCCAGCAATGAACAGGGGCCCCCGGAAAAACTGTTTTTT
TRBV7-9,-,TRBJ1-1,-,CASSLRGADTEAFF,TGTGCCAGCAGCTTACGGGGGGCGGACACTGAAGCTTTCTTT
TRBV25-1,-,TRBJ1-2,-,CASSEYETGNYGYTF,TGTGCCAGCAGTGAATACGAAACAGGGAACTATGGCTACACCTTC
TRBV4-1,-,TRBJ2-3,-,CASSQESSSTDTQYF,TGCGCCAGCAGCCAAGAAAGCTCGAGCACAGATACGCAGTATTTT
TRBV6-5,-,TRBJ1-2,-,CASSYLQGRSDYGYTF,TGTGCCAGCAGTTATCTTCAGGGGCGGTCTGACTATGGCTACACCTTC
TRBV4-1,TRBD1,TRBJ1-5,few,CASSQDYTGDTSNQPQHF,TGCGCCAGCAGCCAAGATTATACAGGGGACACTAGCAATCAGCCCCAGCATTTT
TRBV25-1,TRBD1,TRBJ1-4,-,CASSEGSTGGNEKLFF,TGTGCCAGCAGTGAGGGGAGTACAGGGGGGAATGAAAAACTGTTTTTT
TRBV11-2,-,TRBJ1-5,-,CASSLSRNNQPQHF,TGTGCCAGCAGCTTATCGCGGAACAATCAGCCCCAGCATTTT
TRBV27,TRBD2,TRBJ2-1,-,CASSPGSGGASSEQFF,TGTGCCAGCAGTCCCGGGAGCGGGGGGGCCAGTTCTGAGCAGTTCTTC
TRBV19,-,TRBJ1-2,-,CASSVDRILDGYTF,TGTGCCAGTAGTGTTGACAGGATTTTGGATGGCTACACCTTC
TRBV19,-,TRBJ1-2,-,CASSGLGGGVYGYTF,TGTGCCAGTAGTGGACTGGGCGGGGGCGTCTATGGCTACACCTTC
TRBV19,-,TRBJ1-5,-,CASTPTFQGYQPQHF,TGTGCCAGTACCCCGACCTTCCAGGGGTATCAGCCCCAGCATTTT
TRBV2,-,TRBJ1-6,few,CASTRTGNNSPLHF,TGTGCCAGCACGCGAACCGGGAATAATTCACCCCTCCACTTT
TRBV19,TRBD2,TRBJ2-7,many,CAGGWEGTYEQYF,TGTGCCGGGGGATGGGAGGGAACCTACGAGCAGTACTTC
TRBV4-3,-,TRBJ1-2,-,CASSPSTGWGSYGYTF,TGCGCCAGCAGCCCCAGCACAGGGTGGGGAAGCTATGGCTACACCTTC
TRBV6-1,-,TRBJ2-7,-,CASSPKGVLGQYF,TGTGCCAGCAGTCCAAAGGGAGTTCTTGGACAGTACTTC
TRBV5-1,TRBD1,TRBJ1-2,-,CASSLETTGGLMGYGYTF,TGCGCCAGCAGCTTGGAGACAACAGGGGGCCTAATGGGCTATGGCTACACCTTC
TRBV27,-,TRBJ2-5,-,CASSFELQETQYF,TGTGCCAGCAGTTTTGAACTACAAGAGACCCAGTACTTC
TRBV5-1,TRBD1,TRBJ2-2,once,CASKITGGGNTGELFF,TGCGCCAGCAAAATCACAGGGGGCGGCAACACCGGGGAGCTGTTTTTT
TRBV4-1,-,TRBJ2-7,few,CASSQSRGEQYF,TGCGCCAGCAGCCAATCTAGAGGGGAGCAGTACTTC
TRBV5-1,-,TRBJ2-7,-,CASSFARDTGSYEQYF,TGCGCCAGCAGCTTCGCCCGGGACACGGGATCCTACGAGCAGTACTTC
TRBV6-5,-,TRBJ1-1,-,CASSYSIAANTEAFF,TGTGCCAGCAGTTACTCGATAGCGGCCAACACTGAAGCTTTCTTT
TRBV10-3,TRBD2,TRBJ2-5,-,CAISEGERGNQETQYF,TGTGCCATCAGTGAGGGGGAGCGGGGGAACCAAGAGACCCAGTACTTC
TRBV25-1,-,TRBJ1-4,few,CATGGGTNEKLFF,TGTGCCACCGGTGGAGGAACTAATGAAAAACTGTTTTTT
TRBV2,TRBD1,TRBJ2-7,-,CASRSGQDFYEQYF,TGTGCCAGCAGGTCGGGACAGGATTTCTACGAGCAGTACTTC
TRBV7-9,-,TRBJ1-1,-,CASSLSAQGNTEAFF,TGTGCCAGCAGCTTGAGCGCCCAAGGGAACACTGAAGCTTTCTTT
TRBV7-9,-,TRBJ2-1,-,CASSPERNEQFF,TGTGCCAGCAGCCCAGAGCGCAATGAGCAGTTCTTC
TRBV19,TRBD1,TRBJ1-2,-,CASSIELTGFGYGYTF,TGTGCCAGTAGTATCGAACTGACAGGGTTTGGCTATGGCTACACCTTC
TRBV9,-,TRBJ2-3,-,CASSVGGGGGTDTQYF,TGTGCCAGCAGCGTAGGAGGGGGGGGCGGCACAGATACGCAGTATTTT
TRBV4-1,TRBD2,TRBJ2-2,-,CASSQPPGLAGGGKTGELFF,TGCGCCAGCAGCCAACCGCCGGGACTAGCGGGGGGTGGGAAGACCGGGGAGCTGTTTTTT
TRBV18,-,TRBJ2-7,-,CASSPEEVRPYEQYF,TGTGCCAGCTCACCGGAGGAAGTGAGACCCTACGAGCAGTACTTC
TRBV4-2,TRBD2,TRBJ2-7,-,CASSLLSAGDTYEQYF,TGTGCCAGCAGCCTCCTCTCAGCGGGGGACACCTACGAGCAGTACTTC
TRBV19,TRBD2,TRBJ2-1,-,CATAGTSGGPSYNEQFF,TGTGCCACCGCCGGGACTAGCGGGGGGCCGTCCTACAATGAGCAGTTCTTC
TRBV5-1,-,TRBJ2-7,-,CASSLDRVSYEQYF,TGCGCCAGCAGCTTGGACAGGGTCTCCTACGAGCAGTACTTC